This T cell receptor beta chain stems from a study of blood T cell repertoires in COVID-19. Study at large: Whether acute or convalescent, the COVID-19 samples came from the United States, Italy and Spain.

Trimming removed 5 bases from V and 7 bases from J; junction bases left unmatched: 14. Germline CDR1 SGHTA, CDR2 FQGTGA. The CDR3 has 16 residues. Libraries were prepared by immunoSEQ multiplex PCR; TCRdb keeps only in-frame clonotypes and omits some of them. The table has approximately 210,000 clones, about 86% seen once. This TCR derives from a woman between 50 and 59 years old with acute COVID-19. J is TRBJ2-1 and V is TRBV7-3; TRBD2 agrees at 7 bases. Sequencing used PBMCs or T cells enriched from blood (not recorded which). In DNA form, the CDR3 reads TGTGCCAGCAGCAGCAACCCGGGACTACCTAAAAATGAGCAGTTCTTC. Protein sequence: CASSSNPGLPKNEQFF.